This is a list of T cell receptor beta chains from one sample in a study of blood T cell repertoires in COVID-19. Method: immunoSEQ multiplex PCR; TCRdb's copy keeps in-frame clones and lacks some. The data hold 80,000 or so clones, with 88% observed a single time. Sequenced material: peripheral blood. The source of these receptors is a human donor in a cohort sampled during active COVID-19. CDR3s include the opening cysteine and the closing phenylalanine or tryptophan. D genes are given only for firm matches.

v_call,d_call,cdr3_aa
TRBV20-1,NA,CRGAMNTEAFF
TRBV4-1,NA,CASSQVVSVGEQFF
TRBV27,TRBD2,CASSLLAGVSGANVLTF
TRBV29-1,NA,CSVADSRNTIYF
TRBV7-3,TRBD2,CASSLSSGGSYNEQFF
TRBV7-9,NA,CASSHGRSETNEQFF
TRBV5-1,NA,CASSFKETQYF
TRBV27,TRBD1,CASSYRTGSYEQYF
TRBV13,TRBD2,CASSSGLAGVVEQFF
TRBV10-3,TRBD1,CAISPPDRAEQYF
TRBV29-1,NA,CSVKPGGDTEAFF
TRBV6-1,NA,CASSLLRLDYNEQFF
TRBV4-1,NA,CASSASGSSLSYEQYF
TRBV27,NA,CATLFSFGGANIFNYGYTF
TRBV27,NA,CASSLDSHLYNEQFF
TRBV7-9,TRBD2,CASSLRSGGRASTDTQYF
TRBV7-8,NA,CASSLDWNEQFF
TRBV15,TRBD1,CATSVITGVLGSGNTIYF
TRBV11-2,NA,CASSLTVGFPAFF
TRBV19,NA,CASSIARDSYEQYF
TRBV7-9,NA,CASSPRNVKAFF
TRBV9,TRBD1,CASSLGQVNEKLFF
TRBV5-1,TRBD1,CASSSGQLANYGYTF
TRBV27,NA,CASSFSGDSYNEQFF
TRBV6-1,NA,CASSEAGANYGYTF
TRBV12-5,TRBD2,CASGPRGRASYNEQFF